A selection of T cell receptor beta chains follows, all from one sample in a study of Ad26.COV2.S vaccination and SARS-CoV-2 variants. The protocol was immunoSEQ multiplex PCR, while the TCRdb copy is restricted to in-frame clones and leaves out a portion. The repertoire holds about 350,000 clones, with roughly 89% as singletons. The sample was peripheral blood, taken in a trial of Ad26.COV2.S vaccine versus placebo. The origin of the receptors is a person aged 18-65 years who received the Ad26.COV2.S COVID-19 vaccine or a placebo. Both conserved end residues are part of each CDR3. Fields, in order: clone size, D gene, J gene, V gene, CDR3 protein, CDR3 DNA. A D gene is named only where the DNA matches it firmly. The size field is filled for only some rows; it gives once, few, many or a size class.

>few|-|TRBJ2-2|TRBV24-1
CATSTGVTGELFF
TGTGCCACCAGTACAGGCGTCACCGGGGAGCTGTTTTTT
>-|TRBD1|TRBJ1-4|TRBV30
CAWGTGTGGWLTNEKLFF
TGTGCCTGGGGAACCGGGACAGGGGGTTGGTTAACTAATGAAAAACTGTTTTTT
>once|-|TRBJ1-6|TRBV11-2
CASSLNRVGSPLHF
TGTGCCAGCAGCTTAAATCGGGTGGGATCACCCCTCCACTTT
>-|-|TRBJ2-2|TRBV7-9
CASSLAGPGELFF
TGTGCCAGCAGCTTAGCAGGGCCCGGGGAGCTGTTTTTT
>-|-|TRBJ1-5|TRBV6-2/TRBV6-3
CASSSIQEGQPQHF
TGTGCCAGCAGTTCGATACAGGAGGGCCAGCCCCAGCATTTT
>-|-|TRBJ1-5|TRBV3-1/TRBV3-2
CASSPNAAGELNQPQHF
TGTGCCAGCAGCCCTAACGCGGCAGGGGAACTGAATCAGCCCCAGCATTTT
>-|TRBD1|TRBJ1-2|TRBV19
CASWHGTGSNYGYTF
TGTGCCAGCTGGCACGGGACAGGGTCTAACTATGGCTACACCTTC
>-|-|TRBJ1-2|TRBV30
CAWRPTDIYGYTF
TGTGCCTGGAGGCCGACCGATATTTATGGCTACACCTTC
>-|TRBD1|TRBJ1-1|TRBV3-1/TRBV3-2
CASSQDGTGSAFF
TGTGCCAGCAGCCAAGACGGGACAGGGAGTGCTTTCTTT
>-|-|TRBJ2-2|TRBV30
CASIRQGRNTGELFF
TGTGCCTCAATCCGACAAGGAAGGAACACCGGGGAGCTGTTTTTT
>-|TRBD1|TRBJ2-5|TRBV28
CASSPSWDRNQETQYF
TGTGCCAGCAGTCCCTCCTGGGACAGGAACCAAGAGACCCAGTACTTC
>-|-|TRBJ2-1|TRBV13
CASSTPSAGLSYNEQFF
TGTGCCAGCAGCACCCCATCAGCGGGCCTCTCCTACAATGAGCAGTTCTTC
>once|-|TRBJ1-5|TRBV27
CASSLSTVEPQHF
TGTGCCAGCAGTTTATCCACAGTGGAGCCCCAGCATTTT
>-|TRBD2|TRBJ2-1|TRBV24-1
CATARTSGRATEQFF
TGTGCCACCGCCAGGACTAGCGGGAGGGCCACTGAGCAGTTCTTC
>-|TRBD1|TRBJ2-2|TRBV27
CASSRTGGTGELFF
TGTGCCAGCAGCCGGACAGGGGGCACCGGGGAGCTGTTTTTT
>-|TRBD2|TRBJ2-2|TRBV24-1
CATSRASGMNTGELFF
TGTGCCACCAGTCGGGCTAGCGGGATGAACACCGGGGAGCTGTTTTTT
>-|TRBD1|TRBJ1-1|TRBV6-2/TRBV6-3
CASSKNRGHTEAFF
TGTGCCAGCAGCAAGAACAGGGGGCACACTGAAGCTTTCTTT
>-|TRBD2|TRBJ2-1|TRBV9
CASSVGLGGAGGNNEQFF
TGTGCCAGCAGCGTAGGACTGGGGGGAGCGGGAGGTAACAATGAGCAGTTCTTC
>-|-|TRBJ2-3|TRBV4-3
CASSQEPGPFRDTQYF
TGCGCCAGCAGCCAAGAACCTGGGCCTTTTAGAGATACGCAGTATTTT
>-|TRBD1|TRBJ2-2|TRBV19
CASSNRRQGQTGELFF
TGTGCCAGTAGTAACAGAAGACAGGGCCAAACCGGGGAGCTGTTTTTT
>-|-|TRBJ1-1|TRBV19
CASTSGYGTEAFF
TGTGCCAGTACCTCAGGGTATGGGACTGAAGCTTTCTTT
>-|TRBD2|TRBJ2-3|TRBV5-1
CASSLATSGESDTQYF
TGCGCCAGCAGCTTGGCTACTAGCGGGGAGTCAGATACGCAGTATTTT
>-|-|TRBJ2-5|TRBV7-2
CASRREETQYF
TGTGCCAGCAGGAGAGAAGAGACCCAGTACTTC
>-|-|TRBJ2-3|TRBV5-5
CASSLLVAADTQYF
TGTGCCAGCAGCTTGTTGGTAGCGGCGGATACGCAGTATTTT
>-|-|TRBJ2-4|TRBV14
CASSQAPRGIQYF
TGTGCCAGCAGCCAAGCCCCTCGGGGCATTCAGTACTTC
>once|-|TRBJ2-3|TRBV9
CASSAEASSSTDTQYF
TGTGCCAGCAGCGCAGAGGCCTCTTCTAGCACAGATACGCAGTATTTT
>-|-|TRBJ1-2|TRBV29-1
CSVGRANYGYTF
TGCAGCGTTGGGAGAGCTAACTATGGCTACACCTTC
>-|TRBD1|TRBJ2-7|TRBV27
CASGPGGNYEQYF
TGTGCCAGCGGCCCAGGGGGCAATTACGAGCAGTACTTC
>-|-|TRBJ1-4|TRBV3-1/TRBV3-2
CATYQGRKLFF
TGTGCCACCTACCAGGGTCGGAAACTGTTTTTT
>-|TRBD1|TRBJ2-1|TRBV5-6
CASSLIGGYEQFF
TGTGCCAGCAGCTTAATAGGGGGCTATGAGCAGTTCTTC
>-|TRBD2|TRBJ2-1|TRBV24-1
CATSGLAGDINEQFF
TGTGCCACCAGTGGTTTAGCGGGAGACATCAATGAGCAGTTCTTC
>-|-|TRBJ1-6|TRBV28
CASSLFAREVTNSPLHF
TGTGCCAGCAGTTTATTTGCCCGGGAGGTCACTAATTCACCCCTCCACTTT
>once|-|TRBJ2-2|TRBV10-3
CAIVSDNTGELFF
TGTGCCATCGTATCCGACAACACCGGGGAGCTGTTTTTT
>once|-|TRBJ1-1|TRBV28
CASRERKSSGTEAFF
TGTGCCAGCAGGGAGCGGAAGTCATCGGGCACTGAAGCTTTCTTT
>-|TRBD1|TRBJ1-4|TRBV7-8
CASSPDRVGEKLFF
TGTGCCAGCAGCCCGGACAGGGTAGGGGAAAAACTGTTTTTT
>-|-|TRBJ1-5|TRBV2
CASSPSQINQPQHF
TGTGCCAGCAGCCCTTCCCAGATCAATCAGCCCCAGCATTTT
>-|-|TRBJ1-1|TRBV2
CASRAYTEAFF
TGTGCCAGCAGGGCCTACACTGAAGCTTTCTTT
>-|TRBD1|TRBJ1-1|TRBV4-1
CASSRYGTGNTEAFF
TGCGCCAGCAGCCGATACGGGACAGGGAACACTGAAGCTTTCTTT
>once|TRBD1|TRBJ2-7|TRBV10-2
CASTLQGGPSEQYF
TGCGCCAGCACCCTACAGGGGGGTCCTAGCGAGCAGTACTTC
>-|-|TRBJ1-1|TRBV7-6
CASSPEVNTEAFF
TGTGCCAGCAGCCCTGAGGTAAACACTGAAGCTTTCTTT
>-|TRBD2|TRBJ2-1|TRBV29-1
CSVDTSGGAGEQFF
TGCAGCGTTGATACTAGCGGGGGGGCCGGTGAGCAGTTCTTC
>-|TRBD1|TRBJ1-1|TRBV6-5
CASSMDRVGTEAFF
TGTGCCAGCAGTATGGACAGGGTAGGGACTGAAGCTTTCTTT
>-|TRBD1|TRBJ1-1|TRBV5-1
CASSLDTGGNTEAFF
TGCGCCAGCAGCTTGGATACAGGGGGGAACACTGAAGCTTTCTTT
>-|TRBD2|TRBJ2-7|TRBV2
CASSPKTSARYEQYF
TGTGCCAGCAGTCCAAAGACTAGCGCCAGATACGAGCAGTACTTC
>-|-|TRBJ2-2|TRBV7-8
CASSPGRGTGELFF
TGTGCCAGCAGCCCGGGTAGGGGCACCGGGGAGCTGTTTTTT
>-|-|TRBJ1-1|TRBV27
CASSLTSYTEAFF
TGTGCCAGCAGTTTAACCAGTTACACTGAAGCTTTCTTT
>-|TRBD2|TRBJ2-1|TRBV5-4
CASSWTSVNEQFF
TGTGCCAGCAGCTGGACTAGCGTCAATGAGCAGTTCTTC